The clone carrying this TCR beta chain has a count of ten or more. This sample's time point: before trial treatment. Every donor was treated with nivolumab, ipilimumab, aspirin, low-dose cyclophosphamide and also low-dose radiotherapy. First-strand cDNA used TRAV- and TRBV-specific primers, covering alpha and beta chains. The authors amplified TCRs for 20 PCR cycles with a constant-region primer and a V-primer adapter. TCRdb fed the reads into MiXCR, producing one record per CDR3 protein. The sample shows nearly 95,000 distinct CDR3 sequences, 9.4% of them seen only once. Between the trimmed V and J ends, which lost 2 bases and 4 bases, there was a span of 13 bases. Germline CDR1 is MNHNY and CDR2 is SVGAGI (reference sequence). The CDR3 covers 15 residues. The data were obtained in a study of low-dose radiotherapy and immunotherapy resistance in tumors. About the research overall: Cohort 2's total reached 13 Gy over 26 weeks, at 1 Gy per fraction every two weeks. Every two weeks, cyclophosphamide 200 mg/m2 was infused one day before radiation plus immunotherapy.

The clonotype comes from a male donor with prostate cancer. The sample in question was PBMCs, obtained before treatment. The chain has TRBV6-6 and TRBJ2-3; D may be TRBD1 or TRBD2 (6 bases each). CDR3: CASSYTGRYSDTQYF. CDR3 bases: TGTGCCAGCAGTTACACAGGGAGGTACTCAGATACGCAGTATTTT.